The T cell receptor beta chain described here comes from a study of OX40 agonist ivuxolimab in advanced cancers. Clones were read by immunoSEQ multiplex PCR, and TCRdb kept only the in-frame ones, dropping some. The profile shows 75,000 to 100,000 clones, 90% to 95% of them singletons. J gave up 4 bases and V 5 bases, and 2 bases lay outside the gene matches. The CDR3 extends over 14 amino acids. Germline CDR1 reads SGHTA; CDR2 reads FQGTGA. This sequence joins TRBV7-3 and TRBJ2-7; 13 positions match TRBD2. This receptor was taken from an adult with an advanced solid tumor such as melanoma, head and neck, liver or kidney cancer. Sequenced here: CD4+ or CD8+ T cells sorted from blood, sampled in a trial of the OX40 agonist ivuxolimab. CDR3 DNA sequence: TGTGCCAGCAGCCGGACTAGCGGGAGTTACGAGCAGTACTTC. Amino acid sequence: CASSRTSGSYEQYF.